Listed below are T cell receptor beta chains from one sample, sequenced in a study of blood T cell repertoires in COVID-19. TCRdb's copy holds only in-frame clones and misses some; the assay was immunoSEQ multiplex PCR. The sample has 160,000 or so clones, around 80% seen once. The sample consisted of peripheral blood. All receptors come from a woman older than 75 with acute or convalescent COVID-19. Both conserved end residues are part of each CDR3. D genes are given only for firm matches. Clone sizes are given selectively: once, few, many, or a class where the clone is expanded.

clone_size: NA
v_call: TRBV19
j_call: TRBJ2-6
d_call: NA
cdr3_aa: CASSTSGGANVLTF
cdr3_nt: TGTGCCAGTAGTACCTCAGGGGGGGCCAACGTCCTGACTTTC

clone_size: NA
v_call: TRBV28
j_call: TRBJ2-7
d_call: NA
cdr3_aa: CASGRGEYEQYF
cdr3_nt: TGTGCCAGCGGGAGGGGGGAGTACGAGCAGTACTTC

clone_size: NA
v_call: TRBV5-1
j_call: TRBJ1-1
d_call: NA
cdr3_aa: CASSFGGVTNTEAFF
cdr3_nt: TGCGCCAGCAGCTTTGGGGGGGTTACGAACACTGAAGCTTTCTTT

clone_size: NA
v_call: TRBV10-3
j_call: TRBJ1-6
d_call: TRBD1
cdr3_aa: CAIRSTGDHSPLHF
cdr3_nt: TGTGCCATCAGATCGACAGGGGATCATTCACCCCTCCACTTT

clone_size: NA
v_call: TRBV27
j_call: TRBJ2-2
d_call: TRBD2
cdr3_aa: CASSLAGGTGELFF
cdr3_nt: TGTGCCAGCAGTTTAGCGGGAGGCACCGGGGAGCTGTTTTTT

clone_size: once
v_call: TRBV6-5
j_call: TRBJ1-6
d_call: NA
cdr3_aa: CASRGGSSERSPLHF
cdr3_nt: TGTGCCAGCAGAGGAGGGTCCTCTGAACGGTCACCCCTCCACTTT

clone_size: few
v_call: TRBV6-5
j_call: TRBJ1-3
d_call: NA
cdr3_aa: CASSSGLLGSGNTIYF
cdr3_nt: TGTGCCAGCAGTTCCGGACTGTTGGGCTCTGGAAACACCATATATTTT

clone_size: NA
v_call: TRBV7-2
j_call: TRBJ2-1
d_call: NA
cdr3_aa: CASSLTGMSYNEQFF
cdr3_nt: TGTGCCAGCAGCTTAACCGGGATGTCCTACAATGAGCAGTTCTTC

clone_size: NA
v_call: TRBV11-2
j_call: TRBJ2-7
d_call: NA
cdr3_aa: CASSLDLGQSLYEQYF
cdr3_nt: TGTGCCAGCAGCTTAGATCTCGGACAGAGCCTTTACGAGCAGTACTTC

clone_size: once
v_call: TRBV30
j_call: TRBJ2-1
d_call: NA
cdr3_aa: CAWSAPGSTLYNEQFF
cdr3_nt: TGTGCCTGGAGTGCCCCCGGGAGTACCCTCTACAATGAGCAGTTCTTC

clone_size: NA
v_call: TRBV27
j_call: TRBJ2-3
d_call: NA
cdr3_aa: CASSSAPSASWDTQYF
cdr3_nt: TGTGCCAGCAGTTCCGCACCTAGCGCCTCATGGGATACGCAGTATTTT

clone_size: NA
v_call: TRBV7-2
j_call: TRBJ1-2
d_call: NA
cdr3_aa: CASSLESDSRGNYGYTF
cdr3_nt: TGTGCCAGCAGCTTAGAGTCAGACAGTCGCGGTAACTATGGCTACACCTTC

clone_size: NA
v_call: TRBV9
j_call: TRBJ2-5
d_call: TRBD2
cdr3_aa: CASSALGDGLAGAETQYF
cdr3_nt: TGTGCCAGCAGCGCGCTAGGGGATGGACTAGCGGGGGCTGAGACCCAGTACTTC

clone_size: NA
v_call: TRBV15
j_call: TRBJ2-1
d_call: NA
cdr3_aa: CATSRARGLGGSSYNEQFF
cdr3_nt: TGTGCCACCAGCAGAGCCCGCGGACTGGGCGGAAGCTCCTACAATGAGCAGTTCTTC

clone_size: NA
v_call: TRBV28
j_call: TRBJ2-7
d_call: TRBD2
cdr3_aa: CASSPALGLAVEQYF
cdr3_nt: TGTGCCAGCAGCCCTGCTTTGGGACTAGCGGTCGAGCAGTACTTC

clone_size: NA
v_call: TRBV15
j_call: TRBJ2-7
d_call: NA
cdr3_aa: CATSRDYRPGEQKEQYF
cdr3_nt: TGTGCCACCAGCAGAGATTACAGACCGGGGGAGCAAAAGGAGCAGTACTTC

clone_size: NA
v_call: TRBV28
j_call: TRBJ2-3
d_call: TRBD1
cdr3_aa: CASSLQGTSTDTQYF
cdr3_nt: TGTGCCAGCAGCCTACAGGGGACAAGCACAGATACGCAGTATTTT

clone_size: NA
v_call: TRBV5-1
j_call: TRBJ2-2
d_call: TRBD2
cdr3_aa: CASSLTGSGASGTGELFF
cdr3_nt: TGCGCCAGCAGCTTGACGGGTAGCGGGGCCTCCGGGACCGGGGAGCTGTTTTTT

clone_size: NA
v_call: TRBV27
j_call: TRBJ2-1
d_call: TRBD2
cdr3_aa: CASSLSTVSIGGILSYNEQFF
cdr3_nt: TGTGCCAGCAGTTTATCCACAGTGTCAATCGGGGGGATTCTCTCCTACAATGAGCAGTTCTTC

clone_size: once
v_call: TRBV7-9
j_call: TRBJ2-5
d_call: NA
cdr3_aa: CASSWAGGKRSQETQYF
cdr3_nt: TGTGCCAGCAGCTGGGCAGGGGGGAAAAGGTCCCAAGAGACCCAGTACTTC

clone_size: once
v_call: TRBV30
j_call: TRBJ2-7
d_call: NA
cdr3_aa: CAWSYHRDEQYF
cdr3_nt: TGTGCCTGGAGTTACCACAGGGACGAGCAGTACTTC

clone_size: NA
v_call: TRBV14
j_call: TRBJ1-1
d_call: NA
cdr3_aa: CASSLPGGNQAFF
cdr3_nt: TGTGCCAGCAGCCTTCCAGGAGGCAATCAGGCTTTCTTT

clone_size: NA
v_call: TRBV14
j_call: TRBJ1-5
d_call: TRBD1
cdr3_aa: CASSQDRKDRGRVLEPQHF
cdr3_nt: TGTGCCAGCAGCCAAGATCGAAAGGACAGGGGGCGCGTTTTAGAGCCCCAGCATTTT

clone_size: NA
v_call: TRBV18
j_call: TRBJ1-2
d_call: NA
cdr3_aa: CASSPGTGTYGYTF
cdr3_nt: TGTGCCAGCTCACCTGGAACAGGGACGTATGGCTACACCTTC

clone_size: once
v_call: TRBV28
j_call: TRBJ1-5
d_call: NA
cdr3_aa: CASSPHSGRSNQPQHF
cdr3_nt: TGTGCCAGCAGTCCGCACTCGGGGAGAAGCAATCAGCCCCAGCATTTT

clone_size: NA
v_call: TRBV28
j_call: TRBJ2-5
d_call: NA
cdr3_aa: CASSAGHLETQYF
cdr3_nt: TGTGCCAGCAGTGCGGGGCACCTTGAGACCCAGTACTTC

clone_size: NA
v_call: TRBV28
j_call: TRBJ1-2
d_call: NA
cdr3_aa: CASNNGVEGYTF
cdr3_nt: TGTGCCAGCAACAACGGGGTGGAGGGCTACACCTTC

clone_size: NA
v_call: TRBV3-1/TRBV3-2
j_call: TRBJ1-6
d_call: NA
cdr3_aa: CASSRARVGNSPLHF
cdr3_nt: TGTGCCAGCAGTCGGGCCAGGGTCGGTAATTCACCCCTCCACTTT

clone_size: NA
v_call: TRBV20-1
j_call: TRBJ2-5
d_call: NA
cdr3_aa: CSEPYGETQYF
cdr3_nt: TGCAGTGAACCCTATGGAGAGACCCAGTACTTC

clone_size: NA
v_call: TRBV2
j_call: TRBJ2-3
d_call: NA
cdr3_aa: CASSEWLSTDTQYF
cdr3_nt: TGTGCCAGCAGTGAATGGCTTAGCACAGATACGCAGTATTTT

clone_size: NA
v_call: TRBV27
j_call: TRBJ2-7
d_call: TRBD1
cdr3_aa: CASRRGQGVYEQYF
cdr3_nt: TGTGCCAGCAGGAGGGGACAGGGAGTCTACGAGCAGTACTTC

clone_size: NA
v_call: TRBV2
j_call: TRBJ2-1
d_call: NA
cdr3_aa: CASREQLQPYNEQFF
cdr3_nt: TGTGCCAGCCGGGAACAACTCCAACCCTACAATGAGCAGTTCTTC

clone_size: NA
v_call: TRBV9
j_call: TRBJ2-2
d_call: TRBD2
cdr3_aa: CASSVGEGNTGELFF
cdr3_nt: TGTGCCAGCAGCGTAGGGGAGGGGAACACCGGGGAGCTGTTTTTT

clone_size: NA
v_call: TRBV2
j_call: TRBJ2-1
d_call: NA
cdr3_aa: CAGIEREIRYNEQFF
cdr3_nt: TGTGCCGGCATCGAACGGGAGATCCGCTACAATGAGCAGTTCTTC

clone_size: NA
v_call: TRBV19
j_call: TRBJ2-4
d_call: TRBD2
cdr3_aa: CASSPSLSSGGKNIQYF
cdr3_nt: TGTGCCAGTAGTCCATCCCTCTCTAGCGGGGGGAAAAACATTCAGTACTTC

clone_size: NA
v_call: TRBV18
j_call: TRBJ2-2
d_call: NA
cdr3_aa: CASSPRSTGSAGELFF
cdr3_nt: TGTGCCAGCTCACCACGATCTACAGGTTCTGCCGGGGAGCTGTTTTTT

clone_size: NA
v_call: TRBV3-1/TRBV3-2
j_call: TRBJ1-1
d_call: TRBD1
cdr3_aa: CASSPRVPGQGGTEAFF
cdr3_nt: TGTGCCAGCAGCCCCAGAGTCCCGGGACAGGGAGGAACTGAAGCTTTCTTT

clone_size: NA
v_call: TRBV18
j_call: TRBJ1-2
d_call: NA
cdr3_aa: CASSPRTRLNGYTF
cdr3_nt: TGTGCCAGCTCACCACGGACAAGACTCAATGGCTACACCTTC

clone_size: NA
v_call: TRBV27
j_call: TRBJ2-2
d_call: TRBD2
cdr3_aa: CASSRRLAGGSGELFF
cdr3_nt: TGTGCCAGCAGTAGAAGACTAGCGGGAGGGTCCGGGGAGCTGTTTTTT

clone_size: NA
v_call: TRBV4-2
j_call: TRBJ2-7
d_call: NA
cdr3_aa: CASSLGKGLDEQYF
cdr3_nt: TGTGCCAGCAGCCTCGGTAAGGGGCTGGACGAGCAGTACTTC

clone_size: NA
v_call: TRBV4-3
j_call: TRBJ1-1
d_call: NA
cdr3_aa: CASSQLQGGHTEAFF
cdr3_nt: TGCGCCAGCAGCCAGCTCCAGGGTGGGCACACTGAAGCTTTCTTT

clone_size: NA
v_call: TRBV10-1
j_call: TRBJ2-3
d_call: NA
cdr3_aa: CASSESLTSTDTQYF
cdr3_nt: TGCGCCAGCAGTGAGTCACTCACTAGCACAGATACGCAGTATTTT

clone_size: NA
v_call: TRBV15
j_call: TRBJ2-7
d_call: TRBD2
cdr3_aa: CATSRDGRVREQYF
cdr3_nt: TGTGCCACCAGCAGAGATGGGAGGGTTCGCGAGCAGTACTTC

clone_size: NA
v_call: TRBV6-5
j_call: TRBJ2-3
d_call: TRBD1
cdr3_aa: CASRTGNTDTQYF
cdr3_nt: TGTGCCAGCAGGACAGGGAACACAGATACGCAGTATTTT

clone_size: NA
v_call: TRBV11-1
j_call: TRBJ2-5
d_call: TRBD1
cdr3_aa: CASSRRYRDRQETQYF
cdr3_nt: TGTGCCAGCAGCCGTCGCTACCGGGACAGACAAGAGACCCAGTACTTC

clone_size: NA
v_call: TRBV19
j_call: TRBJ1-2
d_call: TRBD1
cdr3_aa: CASSGRGLGGYTF
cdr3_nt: TGTGCCAGTAGTGGAAGGGGGCTTGGCGGCTACACCTTC

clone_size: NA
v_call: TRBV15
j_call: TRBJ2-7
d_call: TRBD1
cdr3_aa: CATSTRQGSYEQYF
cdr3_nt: TGTGCCACCAGCACCCGACAGGGGAGTTACGAGCAGTACTTC

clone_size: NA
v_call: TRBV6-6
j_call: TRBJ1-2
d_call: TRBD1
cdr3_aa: CASTPDREGYTF
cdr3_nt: TGTGCCAGCACCCCCGACAGGGAAGGCTACACCTTC

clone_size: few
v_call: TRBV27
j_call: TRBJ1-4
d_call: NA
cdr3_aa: CASSLYWGTGEKLFF
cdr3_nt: TGTGCCAGCAGTTTATATTGGGGCACCGGTGAAAAACTGTTTTTT

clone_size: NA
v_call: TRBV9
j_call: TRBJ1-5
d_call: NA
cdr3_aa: CASSAGEREPQHF
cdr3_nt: TGTGCCAGCAGCGCAGGGGAAAGGGAGCCCCAGCATTTT

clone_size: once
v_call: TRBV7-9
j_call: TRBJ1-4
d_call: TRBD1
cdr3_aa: CASSLTGAFNEKLFF
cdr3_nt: TGTGCCAGCAGCCTCACAGGGGCGTTTAATGAAAAACTGTTTTTT

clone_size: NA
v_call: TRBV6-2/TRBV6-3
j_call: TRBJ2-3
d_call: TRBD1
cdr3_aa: CASSLDRVSQYF
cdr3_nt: TGTGCCAGCAGTTTAGACAGGGTGTCGCAGTATTTT

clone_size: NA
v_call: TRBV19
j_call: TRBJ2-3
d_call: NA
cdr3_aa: CASSMTGVATDTQYF
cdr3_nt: TGTGCCAGTAGTATGACGGGAGTAGCGACAGATACGCAGTATTTT

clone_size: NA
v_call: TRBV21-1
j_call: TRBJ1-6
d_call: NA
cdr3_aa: CASSPRRGGNSPLHF
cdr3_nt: TGTGCCAGCAGCCCTCGGAGGGGTGGAAATTCACCCCTCCACTTT

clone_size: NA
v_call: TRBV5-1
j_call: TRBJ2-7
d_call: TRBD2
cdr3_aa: CASSGTSGRYEQYF
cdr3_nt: TGCGCCAGCAGCGGGACTAGCGGACGATACGAGCAGTACTTC

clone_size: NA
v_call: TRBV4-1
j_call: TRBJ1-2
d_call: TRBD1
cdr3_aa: CASSQAFGTGAPYGYTF
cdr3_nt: TGCGCCAGCAGCCAAGCTTTCGGGACAGGGGCTCCCTATGGCTACACCTTC

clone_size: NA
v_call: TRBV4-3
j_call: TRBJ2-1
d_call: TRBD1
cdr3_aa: CASSLRTGGYNEQFF
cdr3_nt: TGCGCCAGCAGCCTCCGGACAGGGGGCTACAATGAGCAGTTCTTC

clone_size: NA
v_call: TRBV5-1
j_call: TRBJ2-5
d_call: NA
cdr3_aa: CASSSQETQYF
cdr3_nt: TGCGCCAGCAGCTCTCAAGAGACCCAGTACTTC

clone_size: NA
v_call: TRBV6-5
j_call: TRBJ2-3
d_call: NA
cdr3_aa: CASSQTGSTDTQYF
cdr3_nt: TGTGCCAGCAGCCAAACCGGTAGCACAGATACGCAGTATTTT

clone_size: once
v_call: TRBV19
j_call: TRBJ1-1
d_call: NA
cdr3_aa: CASSIQVGNTEAFF
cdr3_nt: TGTGCCAGTAGTATACAGGTCGGGAACACTGAAGCTTTCTTT